Here is one T cell receptor beta chain with its context. Generated by immunoSEQ multiplex PCR, the TCRdb table keeps only in-frame clones and is missing some. The table has roughly 200,000 clones, just under 95% seen once. V lost 4 bases, J lost 5 bases, and 5 bases stayed unmatched. This CDR3 comprises 14 residues. Germline CDR1 SGHRS, CDR2 YFSETQ. The sample belongs to a study of control samples from healthy donors and cancer patients. The sequencing input was blood. The receptor comes from a man over 45 in good health. V and J are TRBV5-1 and TRBJ2-2; 7 nucleotides match TRBD1. CDR3 in amino acids: CASSDRETTGELFF. The CDR3 DNA sequence: TGCGCCAGCAGCGACAGGGAAACAACCGGGGAGCTGTTTTTT.